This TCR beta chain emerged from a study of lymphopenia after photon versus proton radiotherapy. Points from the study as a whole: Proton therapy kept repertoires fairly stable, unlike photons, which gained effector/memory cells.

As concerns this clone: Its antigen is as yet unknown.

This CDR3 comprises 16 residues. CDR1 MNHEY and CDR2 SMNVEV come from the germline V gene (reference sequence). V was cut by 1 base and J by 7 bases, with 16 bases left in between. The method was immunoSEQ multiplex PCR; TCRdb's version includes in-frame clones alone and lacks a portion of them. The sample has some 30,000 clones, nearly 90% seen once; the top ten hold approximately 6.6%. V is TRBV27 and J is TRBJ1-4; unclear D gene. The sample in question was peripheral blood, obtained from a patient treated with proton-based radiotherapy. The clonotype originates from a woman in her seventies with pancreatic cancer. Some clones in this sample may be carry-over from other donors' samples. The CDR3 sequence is CASSLYSPREGEKLFF. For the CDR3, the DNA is TGTGCCAGCAGTTTATATAGTCCACGAGAGGGTGAAAAACTGTTTTTT.